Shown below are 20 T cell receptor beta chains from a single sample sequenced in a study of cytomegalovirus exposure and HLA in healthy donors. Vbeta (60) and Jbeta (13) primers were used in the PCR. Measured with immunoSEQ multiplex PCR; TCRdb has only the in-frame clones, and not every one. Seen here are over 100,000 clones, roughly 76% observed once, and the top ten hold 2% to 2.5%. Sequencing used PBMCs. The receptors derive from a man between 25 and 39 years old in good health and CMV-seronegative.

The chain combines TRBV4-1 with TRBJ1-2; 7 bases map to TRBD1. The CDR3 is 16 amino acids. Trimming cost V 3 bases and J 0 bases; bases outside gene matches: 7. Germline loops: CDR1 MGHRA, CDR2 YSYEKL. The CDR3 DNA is TGCGCCAGCAGCCAGGCAGGGACAGTTACTAACTATGGCTACACCTTC. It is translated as CASSQAGTVTNYGYTF.

The CDR3 spells CASSLGSGGVLHEQFF. The CDR3 DNA is TGTGCCAGCAGCTTAGGTAGCGGGGGAGTCCTACATGAGCAGTTCTTC. The chain joins TRBV11-2 to TRBJ2-1; TRBD2 aligns across 9 bases. This CDR3 comprises 16 residues. Germline V gene sequence: CDR1 SGHAT, CDR2 FQNNGV. Trimming took 1 base from V and 8 from J; bases not matched to a gene: 9.

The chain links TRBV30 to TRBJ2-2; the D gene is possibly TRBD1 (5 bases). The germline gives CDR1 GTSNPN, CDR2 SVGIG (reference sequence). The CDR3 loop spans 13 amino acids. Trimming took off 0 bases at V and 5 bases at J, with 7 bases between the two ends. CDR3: CAWSVKGTGELFF. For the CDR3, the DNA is TGTGCCTGGAGTGTTAAGGGGACCGGGGAGCTGTTTTTT.

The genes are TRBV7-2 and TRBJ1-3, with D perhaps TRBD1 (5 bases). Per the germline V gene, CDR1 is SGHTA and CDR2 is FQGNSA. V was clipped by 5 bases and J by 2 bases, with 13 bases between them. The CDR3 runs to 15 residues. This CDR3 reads CASSAGGHPGNTIYF. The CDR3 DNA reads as TGTGCCAGCAGCGCGGGAGGACATCCTGGAAACACCATATATTTT. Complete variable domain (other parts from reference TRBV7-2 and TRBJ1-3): GAGVSQSPSNKVTEKGKDVELRCDPISGHTALYWYRQSLGQGLEFLIYFQGNSAPDKSGLPSDRFSAERTGGSVSTLTIQRTQQEDSAVYLCASSAGGHPGNTIYFGEGSWLTVV.

The CDR3 spells CANAAGAYTEAFF. The CDR3 region has the DNA TGTGCCAACGCGGCAGGGGCGTACACTGAAGCTTTCTTT. The chain couples TRBV6-8 to TRBJ1-1, with a possible D match to TRBD1 (6 bases). Germline values: CDR1 MNHGY, CDR2 SAAAGT. The CDR3 runs to 13 residues. The V end was cut by 10 bases, the J end by 3 bases, with 15 bases between.

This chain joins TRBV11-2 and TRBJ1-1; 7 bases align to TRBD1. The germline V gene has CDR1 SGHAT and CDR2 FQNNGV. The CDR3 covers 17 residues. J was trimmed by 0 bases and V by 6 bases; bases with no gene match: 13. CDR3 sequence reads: CASSNSRQGTMNTEAFF. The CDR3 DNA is TGTGCCAGCAGTAATAGTCGACAGGGAACCATGAACACTGAAGCTTTCTTT.

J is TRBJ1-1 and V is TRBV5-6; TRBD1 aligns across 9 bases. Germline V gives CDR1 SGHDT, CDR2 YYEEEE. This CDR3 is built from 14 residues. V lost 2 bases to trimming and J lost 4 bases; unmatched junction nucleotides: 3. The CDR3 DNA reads TGTGCCAGCAGCTTACAGGGGGCTACCACTGAAGCTTTCTTT. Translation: CASSLQGATTEAFF.

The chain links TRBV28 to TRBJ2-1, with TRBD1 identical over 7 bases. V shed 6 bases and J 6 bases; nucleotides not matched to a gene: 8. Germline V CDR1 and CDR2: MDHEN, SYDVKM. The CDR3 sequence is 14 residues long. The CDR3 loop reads CASSFGTATNEQFF. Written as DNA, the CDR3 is TGTGCCAGCAGCTTCGGGACAGCAACCAATGAGCAGTTCTTC.

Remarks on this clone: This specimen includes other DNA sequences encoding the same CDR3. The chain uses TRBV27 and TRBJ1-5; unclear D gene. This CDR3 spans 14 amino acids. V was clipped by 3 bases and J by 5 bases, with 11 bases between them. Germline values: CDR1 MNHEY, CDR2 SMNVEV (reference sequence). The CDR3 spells CASSFGGLDQPQHF. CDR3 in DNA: TGTGCCAGCAGTTTCGGAGGGCTCGATCAGCCCCAGCATTTT.

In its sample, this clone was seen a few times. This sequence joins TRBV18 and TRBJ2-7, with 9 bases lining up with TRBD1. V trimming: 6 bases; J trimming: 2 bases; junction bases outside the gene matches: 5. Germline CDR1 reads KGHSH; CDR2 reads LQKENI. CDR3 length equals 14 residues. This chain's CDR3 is CASSTGTGTYEQYF. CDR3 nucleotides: TGTGCCAGCTCGACCGGGACAGGGACCTACGAGCAGTACTTC. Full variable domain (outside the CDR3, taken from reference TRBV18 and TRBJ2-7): NAGVMQNPRHLVRRRGQEARLRCSPMKGHSHVYWYRQLPEEGLKFMVYLQKENIIDESGMPKERFSAEFPKEGPSILRIQQVVRGDSAAYFCASSTGTGTYEQYFGPGTRLTVT.

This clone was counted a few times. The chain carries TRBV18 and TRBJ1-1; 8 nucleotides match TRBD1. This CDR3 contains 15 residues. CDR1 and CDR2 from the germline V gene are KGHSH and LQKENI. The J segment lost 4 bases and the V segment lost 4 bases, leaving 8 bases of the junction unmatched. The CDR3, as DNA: TGTGCCAGCTCACAATCGACAGGGGTTACCACTGAAGCTTTCTTT. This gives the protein CASSQSTGVTTEAFF.

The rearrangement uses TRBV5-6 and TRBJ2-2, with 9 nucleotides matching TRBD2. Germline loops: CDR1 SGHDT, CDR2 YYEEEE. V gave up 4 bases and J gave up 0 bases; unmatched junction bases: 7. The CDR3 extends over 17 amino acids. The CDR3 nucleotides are TGTGCCAGCAGCCTTCTAGCGGGGTCGCCGAACACCGGGGAGCTGTTTTTT. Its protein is CASSLLAGSPNTGELFF.

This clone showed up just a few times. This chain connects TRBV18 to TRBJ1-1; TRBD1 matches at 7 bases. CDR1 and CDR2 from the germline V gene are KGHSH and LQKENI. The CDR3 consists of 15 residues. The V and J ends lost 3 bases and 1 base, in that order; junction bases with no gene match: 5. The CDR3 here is CASSPSGTANTEAFF. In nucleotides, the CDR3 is TGTGCCAGCTCACCTTCCGGGACAGCGAACACTGAAGCTTTCTTT.

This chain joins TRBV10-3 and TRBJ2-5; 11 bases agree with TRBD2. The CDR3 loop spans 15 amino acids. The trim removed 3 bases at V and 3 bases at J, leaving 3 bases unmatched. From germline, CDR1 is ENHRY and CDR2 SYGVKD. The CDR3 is CAISEPGLAEETQYF. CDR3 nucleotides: TGTGCCATCAGTGAACCGGGACTAGCGGAAGAGACCCAGTACTTC.

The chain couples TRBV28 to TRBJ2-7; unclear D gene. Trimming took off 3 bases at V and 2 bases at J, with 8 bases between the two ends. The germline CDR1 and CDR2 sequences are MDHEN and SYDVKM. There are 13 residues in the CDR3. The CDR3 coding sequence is TGTGCCAGCAGTTTGACATTTGCCTACGAGCAGTACTTC. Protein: CASSLTFAYEQYF.

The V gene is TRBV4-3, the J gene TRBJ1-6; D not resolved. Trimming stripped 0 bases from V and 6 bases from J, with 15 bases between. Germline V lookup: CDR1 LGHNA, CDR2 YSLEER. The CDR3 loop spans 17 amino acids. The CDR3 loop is CASSQEGREGINSPLHF. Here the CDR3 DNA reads TGCGCCAGCAGCCAAGAGGGGAGAGAGGGTATTAATTCACCCCTCCACTTT.

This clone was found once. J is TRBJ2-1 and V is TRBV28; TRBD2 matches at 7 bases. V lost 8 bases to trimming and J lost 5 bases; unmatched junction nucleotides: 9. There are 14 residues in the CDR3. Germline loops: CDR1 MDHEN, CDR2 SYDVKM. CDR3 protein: CASFGEGTNNEQFF. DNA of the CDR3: TGTGCCAGCTTTGGGGAGGGGACCAACAATGAGCAGTTCTTC.

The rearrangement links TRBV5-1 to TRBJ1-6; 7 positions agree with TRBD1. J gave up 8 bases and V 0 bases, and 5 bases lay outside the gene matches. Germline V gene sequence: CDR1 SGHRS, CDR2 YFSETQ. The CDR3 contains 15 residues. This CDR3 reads CASSLEWQGDSPLHF. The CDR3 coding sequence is TGCGCCAGCAGCTTGGAATGGCAGGGGGATTCACCCCTCCACTTT.

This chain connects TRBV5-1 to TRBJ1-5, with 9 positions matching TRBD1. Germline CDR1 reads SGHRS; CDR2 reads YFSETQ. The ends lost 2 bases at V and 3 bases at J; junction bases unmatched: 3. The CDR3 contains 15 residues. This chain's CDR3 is CASSLGTGINQPQHF. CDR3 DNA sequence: TGCGCCAGCAGCTTAGGGACAGGGATCAATCAGCCCCAGCATTTT. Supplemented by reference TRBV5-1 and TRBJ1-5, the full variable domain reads KAGVTQTPRYLIKTRGQQVTLSCSPISGHRSVSWYQQTPGQGLQFLFEYFSETQRNKGNFPGRFSGRQFSNSRSEMNVSTLELGDSALYLCASSLGTGINQPQHFGDGTRLSIL.

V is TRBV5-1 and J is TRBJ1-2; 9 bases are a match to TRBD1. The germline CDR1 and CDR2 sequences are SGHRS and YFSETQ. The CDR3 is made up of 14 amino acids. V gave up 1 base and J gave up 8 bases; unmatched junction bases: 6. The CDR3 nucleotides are TGCGCCAGCAGCTTGAAGGACAGGGGAGGGGGCTACACCTTC. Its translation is CASSLKDRGGGYTF.